One sample yielded the 14 T cell receptor beta chains listed below, sequenced in a study of blood T cells in healthy people across ages. A second PCR, run for about 7 to 11 cycles, used a sample-barcoded 5' primer plus a J-beta primer mix. TCRdb re-analysed the 5' RACE reads in MiXCR, keeping a single row per CDR3 protein. The table has 550,000 to 800,000 distinct CDR3 sequences, less than 40% seen once. Input material: blood. Receptors were obtained from a woman of 80 years or more in good health.

Ten or more counts support this clonotype. V and J are TRBV6-5 and TRBJ2-5; D might be TRBD2 (5 bases). The CDR3 loop spans 13 amino acids. The V and J ends lost 2 bases and 5 bases respectively, with 9 bases between them. Germline lookup yields CDR1 MNHEY and CDR2 SVGAGI. Here the CDR3 DNA reads TGTGCCAGCAGTTACGGCGGGTTGGAGACCCAGTACTTC. It yields the protein CASSYGGLETQYF.

The chain links TRBV5-4 to TRBJ2-1; 10 bases are a match to TRBD2. The length of the CDR3 is 12 residues. The V segment lost 9 bases and the J segment 8 bases; nucleotides outside the gene matches: 5. Looked up from germline, CDR1 is SGHNT and CDR2 is YYREEE (reference sequence). The chain's CDR3 is CATTLAGDEQFF. DNA for the CDR3: TGTGCCACCACCCTAGCGGGGGATGAGCAGTTCTTC.

This clonotype occurred a few times. The chain uses TRBV12-3 or TRBV12-4 and TRBJ1-5; no firm D call. CDR3 length equals 13 residues. Trimming stripped 0 bases from V and 12 bases from J, with 12 bases between. CDR3 sequence reads: CASSLAPGRIQHF. Here the CDR3 DNA reads TGTGCCAGCAGTTTAGCGCCCGGTCGTATCCAGCATTTT.

This clonotype was recorded at least ten times. This chain connects TRBV20-1 to TRBJ1-1; a possible D gene is TRBD1 (6 bases). The CDR3 covers 15 residues. Germline V lookup: CDR1 DFQATT, CDR2 SNEGSKA (reference sequence). Trimming removed 3 bases at V and 1 base at J, with 15 bases between. CDR3 region: CSASSTGAKNTEAFF. CDR3 sequence (DNA): TGCAGTGCTAGTAGTACGGGGGCTAAGAACACTGAAGCTTTCTTT.

This clonotype was seen many times. The rearrangement links TRBV5-1 to TRBJ1-1, with D possibly matching TRBD1 (6 bases). Germline-derived CDR1 and CDR2 are SGHRS and YFSETQ. This CDR3 region has 15 residues. Trimming removed 7 bases at V and 1 base at J, with 17 bases between. CDR3 bases: TGCGCCAGCTCCGGAGGGGGGCGCGGGAACACTGAAGCTTTCTTT. It codes for CASSGGGRGNTEAFF.

This clonotype was observed many times. The J gene is TRBJ1-2, the V gene TRBV10-2; D gene uncertain. Trimming stripped 2 bases from V and 6 bases from J, with 13 bases between. CDR3 size: 14 residues. Looked up from germline, CDR1 is WSHSY and CDR2 is SAAADI. CDR3 nucleotide sequence: TGCGCCAGCAGTGAGGCCCGGGCCACCCATGGCTACACCTTC. Protein: CASSEARATHGYTF.

There are many counts of this clonotype. The V call is TRBV12-3 or TRBV12-4, the J call TRBJ2-3; the match to TRBD2 covers 7 bases. The V gene end was trimmed by 5 bases and the J gene end by 6 bases; junction bases not matched to a gene: 8. CDR3 length equals 14 residues. CDR3 in DNA: TGTGCCAGCAGTACCGAAAAGGGAGGGGATACGCAGTATTTT. As protein: CASSTEKGGDTQYF.

V is TRBV6-1 and J is TRBJ2-2, with TRBD1 matching over 8 bases. V shed 8 bases and J 5 bases; nucleotides not matched to a gene: 10. Germline CDR1 reads MNHNS; CDR2 reads SASEGT. This CDR3 is 15 amino acids long. This CDR3 is CASRPRGRGTGELFF. DNA of the CDR3: TGTGCCAGCCGCCCCAGGGGGCGAGGGACCGGGGAGCTGTTTTTT.

This chain joins TRBV7-2 and TRBJ2-7; D is tentatively TRBD1 or TRBD2 (6 bases each). CDR1 SGHTA and CDR2 FQGNSA come from the germline V gene. Trimming removed 5 bases at V and 0 bases at J, with 17 bases between. The CDR3 has 16 amino acids. CDR3 DNA sequence: TGTGCCAGCAGCCCCTGGGGGGCACGTATCTCCTACGAGCAGTACTTC. Translating it yields CASSPWGARISYEQYF.

Regarding this clonotype: Germline is not matched at one junction end, which may reflect a read error. The chain combines TRBV7-2 with TRBJ2-3; 8 nucleotides match TRBD1. Germline CDR1 is SGHTA and CDR2 is FQGNSA. The CDR3 runs to 15 residues. The CDR3, as DNA: TGTGCCGGCAGCTCCGCCGCGACAGGGGTCGTTACGCAGTATTTT. Residues: CAGSSAATGVVTQYF.

The chain has TRBV20-1 and TRBJ1-5, with D unresolved. The CDR3 consists of 15 residues. The ends were cut back, 6 bases at V and 0 bases at J, with 15 bases in the middle. The germline V gene encodes CDR1 DFQATT and CDR2 SNEGSKA (reference sequence). Here the CDR3 reads CSALLAINSNQPQHF. In DNA, the CDR3 is TGCAGTGCCCTGCTAGCCATAAATAGCAATCAGCCCCAGCATTTT.

This clonotype was recorded many times. A single base separates this from a much larger clone, so it may be a read error. This sequence joins TRBV7-8 and TRBJ2-5; D not certain. This CDR3 has 14 amino acids. V was trimmed by 0 bases and J by 11 bases, leaving 16 bases between them. Per the germline V gene, CDR1 is SGHVS and CDR2 is FQNEAQ. Here the CDR3 reads CASSLALEYNEQYF. CDR3 DNA sequence: TGTGCCAGCAGCTTAGCGCTGGAGTACAATGAGCAGTACTTC. Together with reference TRBV7-8 and TRBJ2-5, the CDR3 gives the full variable domain: GAGVSQSPRYKVAKRGQDVALRCDPISGHVSLFWYQQALGQGPEFLTYFQNEAQLDKSGLPSDRFFAERPEGSVSTLKIQRTQQEDSAVYLCASSLALEYNEQYFGPGTRLLVL.

Many counts were recorded for this clonotype. The chain is built from TRBV7-2 and TRBJ2-7, with D possibly called TRBD1 or TRBD2 (5 bases each). This CDR3 has 15 residues. V gave up 1 base and J gave up 6 bases, with 16 bases separating them. Germline V lookup: CDR1 SGHTA, CDR2 FQGNSA. The CDR3 is CASSLDTVMGREQYF. For the CDR3, the DNA is TGTGCCAGCAGCTTAGACACGGTCATGGGACGCGAGCAGTACTTC.

The chain is built from TRBV12-3 or TRBV12-4 and TRBJ2-3; TRBD2 aligns across 15 bases. The CDR3 consists of 19 residues. V shed 0 bases and J 1 base; nucleotides not matched to a gene: 5. CDR3 region: CASSLAGLAGGLGTDTQYF. In DNA, the CDR3 is TGTGCCAGCAGTTTAGCGGGACTAGCGGGGGGCCTCGGCACAGATACGCAGTATTTT.